This T cell receptor (beta chain) derives from a study of T cell responses to AZD1222 COVID-19 vaccine. General study findings and limits: At 160-218 and 743-854, vaccine-associated CD4 TCRs were dominant, and they spanned spike.

The J segment lost 0 bases and the V segment lost 2 bases, leaving 4 bases of the junction unmatched. The germline CDR1 and CDR2 sequences are SGHRS and YFSETQ. The CDR3 contains 15 residues. TCRdb's copy holds only in-frame clones and misses some; the assay was immunoSEQ multiplex PCR. The sample has 150,000 or so clones, about 89% seen once. Regarding this clone: Its antigen is unidentified.

The chain is built from TRBV5-1 and TRBJ2-7; 8 bases are shared with TRBD1. The TCR was taken from an adult in good health. Source: peripheral blood, taken on day 0 of AZD1222 vaccination. The CDR3 DNA sequence: TGCGCCAGCAGCTTAACAGGGGGTTCCTCCTACGAGCAGTACTTC. This gives the protein CASSLTGGSSYEQYF.